Listed below are T cell receptor beta chains from one sample, sequenced in a study of blood T cell repertoires in COVID-19. Produced via immunoSEQ multiplex PCR; TCRdb's table is partial and in-frame only. Of 100,000 to 150,000 clones listed, around nine tenths were seen once; the top ten hold 1% to 1.5%. Sequencing used peripheral blood. These receptors originate from a woman of 80 years or more with acute or convalescent COVID-19. Each CDR3 is given with its conserved first and last residue. A D gene is named only where the DNA matches it firmly. Clone size appears in some rows only: once, few, many, or a class for an expanded clone.

TRBJ1-1 | . | . | TRBV7-2 | TGTGCCAGCAGCGAATCAGGGGTGGACACTGAAGCTTTCTTT | CASSESGVDTEAFF
TRBJ1-2 | TRBD1 | few | TRBV19 | TGTGCCAGTAGTACCGCCGGACAGGGGCACTATGGCTACACCTTC | CASSTAGQGHYGYTF
TRBJ2-7 | TRBD2 | . | TRBV5-1 | TGCGCCAGCAGCTTGGACGGGAGGGCCGGGTACGAGCAGTACTTC | CASSLDGRAGYEQYF
TRBJ2-2 | TRBD1 | once | TRBV7-9 | TGTGCCAGCAGCTTCCCCCAGTGGACAGGGGAGAACGGGGAGCTGTTTTTT | CASSFPQWTGENGELFF
TRBJ1-2 | TRBD1 | once | TRBV11-2 | TGTGCCAGCAGCTTAGGGAGCGCAGGGGGTGGTGGCTACACCTTC | CASSLGSAGGGGYTF
TRBJ2-7 | . | . | TRBV5-6 | TGTGCCAGCAGCTTGGGACATTCCTACGAGCAGTACTTC | CASSLGHSYEQYF
TRBJ1-4 | . | . | TRBV19 | TGTGCCAGTAGCCAACCGGGAAAACTGTTTTTT | CASSQPGKLFF
TRBJ2-3 | TRBD1 | . | TRBV5-6 | TGTGCCAGCAGCCTCGGACAGGGGCTCACAGATACGCAGTATTTT | CASSLGQGLTDTQYF
TRBJ1-3 | . | . | TRBV2 | TGTGCCAGCAGCACAACCGGATGGGGCGGAAACACCATATATTTT | CASSTTGWGGNTIYF
TRBJ1-1 | TRBD1 | . | TRBV7-9 | TGTGCCAGCAGCGCGAATACAGGGGGCGATGACACTGAAGCTTTCTTT | CASSANTGGDDTEAFF
TRBJ1-2 | . | once | TRBV27 | TGTGCCAGCAGTTTAGGGGGGGGGTTGCCCCTTTTGTTC | CASSLGGGLPLLF
TRBJ1-1 | . | few | TRBV12-2 | TGTGCAAGTAAGAGGGCTCGGAACACTGAAGCTTTCTTT | CASKRARNTEAFF
TRBJ1-2 | TRBD1 | . | TRBV3-1/TRBV3-2 | TGTGCCAGCAGCCGGACAGGGGTAAGGTATGGCTACACCTTC | CASSRTGVRYGYTF
TRBJ2-1 | . | . | TRBV7-3 | TGTGCCAGCAGCCCAGGTGGCGAGGGAACTGAGCAGTTCTTC | CASSPGGEGTEQFF
TRBJ2-5 | TRBD1 | . | TRBV6-5 | TGTGCCAGCGGGGCCCCTCGTAGGGACAGGGTCGGGTACTTC | CASGAPRRDRVGYF
TRBJ1-6 | TRBD1 | . | TRBV2 | TGTGCCAGCAGTGGAGGACAGGTCATGAATTCACCCCTCCACTTT | CASSGGQVMNSPLHF
TRBJ2-7 | . | . | TRBV12-3/TRBV12-4 | TGTGCCAGCAGTTTCTGGCCCGAGCAGTACTTC | CASSFWPEQYF
TRBJ1-2 | . | once | TRBV28 | TGTGCCAGCAGTTTACAGCCTGCGGGGGGCTACACCTTC | CASSLQPAGGYTF
TRBJ2-7 | . | . | TRBV3-1/TRBV3-2 | TGTGCCAGCAGCCTCCCCTTGAACAGGGCCGACGAGCAGTACTTC | CASSLPLNRADEQYF
TRBJ1-2 | . | . | TRBV7-9 | TGTGCCAGCAGCACCCCCTCTACAGGGTTCGGCTACACCTTC | CASSTPSTGFGYTF
TRBJ2-3 | TRBD1 | . | TRBV19 | TGTGCCAGTAGCCATCCAGGACAGGGCACAGATACGCAGTATTTT | CASSHPGQGTDTQYF
TRBJ2-6 | TRBD1 | . | TRBV7-6 | TGTGCCAGCAGCTCCGGGACAGGGATATCCTCTGGGGCCAACGTCCTGACTTTC | CASSSGTGISSGANVLTF
TRBJ2-3 | . | . | TRBV9 | TGTGCCAGCAGCGGACAGGGAGGAACAGATACGCAGTATTTT | CASSGQGGTDTQYF
TRBJ2-7 | TRBD1 | once | TRBV28 | TGTGCCAGCAGGACCTTGGGACAGGGCGCCGAGCAGTACTTC | CASRTLGQGAEQYF
TRBJ1-2 | . | . | TRBV28 | TGTGCCAGCAAACAACAGGGATCGACAGGCTACACCTTC | CASKQQGSTGYTF
TRBJ1-4 | . | . | TRBV7-9 | TGTGCCAGCAGCTTAGACCCCCGACAGTCTTCTGAAAAACTGTTTTTT | CASSLDPRQSSEKLFF
TRBJ1-5 | . | . | TRBV20-1 | TGCAGTGCTAGTCGGCAGGTCGCTTCGCCCACATACAATCAGCCCCAGCATTTT | CSASRQVASPTYNQPQHF
TRBJ2-7 | TRBD1 | . | TRBV6-2/TRBV6-3 | TGTGCCAGCAGACCTACCGGGACAGGCTCTCACGAGCAGTACTTC | CASRPTGTGSHEQYF
TRBJ1-1 | . | . | TRBV10-1 | TGCGCCAGCAGTGAAGGTAGGAGGGCTACTGAAGCTTTCTTT | CASSEGRRATEAFF
TRBJ2-7 | TRBD1 | . | TRBV29-1 | TGCAGCGTTGGCCCCGCGACAGGGGTCAACGAGCAGTACTTC | CSVGPATGVNEQYF
TRBJ1-2 | . | . | TRBV7-5 | TGTGCCAGAAGTTCGGGACATCTCTATGGCTACACCTTC | CARSSGHLYGYTF
TRBJ2-3 | TRBD2 | . | TRBV6-2/TRBV6-3 | TGTGCCAGCAGTTACTTAGCGGGGGGGCTATCCACAGATACGCAGTATTTT | CASSYLAGGLSTDTQYF
TRBJ1-2 | TRBD1 | . | TRBV10-3 | TGTGCCATCAGAGAACAGGGGTTAGGCTATGGCTACACCTTC | CAIREQGLGYGYTF
TRBJ1-5 | . | . | TRBV2 | TGTGCCAGCAGTACGACAGGACATAGCAATCAGCCCCAGCATTTT | CASSTTGHSNQPQHF
TRBJ2-7 | TRBD1 | . | TRBV28 | TGTGCCAGCAGTTCACTCGGGACAGGGGGTTACGAGCAGTACTTC | CASSSLGTGGYEQYF
TRBJ2-3 | . | . | TRBV11-1 | TGTGCCAGCAGCTCCCGGCAGGGCGGTACGCAGTATTTT | CASSSRQGGTQYF
TRBJ1-6 | . | . | TRBV3-1/TRBV3-2 | TGTGCCAGCAGCCCCAGGTGGGGCAATAATTCACCCCTCCACTTT | CASSPRWGNNSPLHF
TRBJ1-5 | . | . | TRBV6-1 | TGTGCCAGCAGTGAAACTGTCGGTGCTTCGTCGCCCCAGCATTTT | CASSETVGASSPQHF
TRBJ2-7 | . | . | TRBV28 | TGTGCCAGCAGTTTTCACCAGGGGTTTCTCGGTTTC | CASSFHQGFLGF
TRBJ1-2 | TRBD1 | once | TRBV5-6 | TGTGCCAGCAGCTTGCCTACAGGGGCCTATGGCTACACCTTC | CASSLPTGAYGYTF
TRBJ2-7 | TRBD1 | . | TRBV10-2 | TGCGCCAGCAGTGAGACGACAGGGTTAAGGCACGAGCAGTACTTC | CASSETTGLRHEQYF